The T cell receptor beta chain described here comes from a study of cytomegalovirus exposure and HLA in healthy donors. For the study at large: Earlier results showed 90 million to 130 million unique TCR beta sequences derived from approximately 180 million T cells.

The CDR3 covers 17 residues. Germline V CDR1 and CDR2: SGHVS, FQNEAQ. The V and J ends lost 1 base and 4 bases, in that order; junction bases with no gene match: 11. 60 Vbeta and 13 Jbeta primers were used in PCR. As processed by the authors: Later analysis identified some 80 million unique TCR beta chains, approximately 11 million shared. Libraries were prepared by immunoSEQ multiplex PCR; TCRdb keeps only in-frame clonotypes and omits some of them. That table supplies the V and J calls and clone size; D and trimming were determined from the DNA. The sample lists around 68,000 clones, roughly four fifths seen once, with about 7.4% in the top ten. Concerning this clone: Antigen: not known.

Study-wide results and limits: Several of the most significant clusters appeared linked to common viral pathogens, based on a later analysis. Cytomegalovirus status, reportedly, was diagnosed with high specificity and sensitivity by the classifier.

Sequencing input: PBMCs. V gene TRBV7-8 combines with J gene TRBJ1-2, with 8 bases lining up with TRBD1. The TCR originated in a woman aged 25 to 45 in good health and CMV-seropositive. This chain's CDR3 is CASSLDQGAWSSYGYTF. CDR3 sequence (DNA): TGTGCCAGCAGCTTAGACCAGGGGGCATGGTCTAGCTATGGCTACACCTTC.